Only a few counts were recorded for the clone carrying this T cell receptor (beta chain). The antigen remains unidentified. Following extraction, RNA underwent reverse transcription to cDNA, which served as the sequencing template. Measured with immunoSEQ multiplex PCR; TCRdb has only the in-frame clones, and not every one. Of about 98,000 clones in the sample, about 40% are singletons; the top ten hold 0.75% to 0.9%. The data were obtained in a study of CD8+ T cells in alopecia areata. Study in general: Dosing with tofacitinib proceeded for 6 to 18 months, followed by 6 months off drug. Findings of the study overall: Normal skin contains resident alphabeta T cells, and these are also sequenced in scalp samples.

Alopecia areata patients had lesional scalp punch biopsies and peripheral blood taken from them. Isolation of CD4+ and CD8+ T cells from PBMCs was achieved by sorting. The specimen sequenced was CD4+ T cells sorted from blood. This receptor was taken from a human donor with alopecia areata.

For the CDR3, the DNA is TGTGCCAGCAGCTCGGGGTCAGGAGCCATATATTTT. Amino acids: CASSSGSGAIYF. The rearrangement links TRBV7-9 to TRBJ1-3; the D is unclear. V shed 4 bases and J shed 11 bases, with 12 bases lying between them. The CDR3 is 12 residues long. Germline-derived CDR1 and CDR2 are SEHNR and FQNEAQ (reference sequence).